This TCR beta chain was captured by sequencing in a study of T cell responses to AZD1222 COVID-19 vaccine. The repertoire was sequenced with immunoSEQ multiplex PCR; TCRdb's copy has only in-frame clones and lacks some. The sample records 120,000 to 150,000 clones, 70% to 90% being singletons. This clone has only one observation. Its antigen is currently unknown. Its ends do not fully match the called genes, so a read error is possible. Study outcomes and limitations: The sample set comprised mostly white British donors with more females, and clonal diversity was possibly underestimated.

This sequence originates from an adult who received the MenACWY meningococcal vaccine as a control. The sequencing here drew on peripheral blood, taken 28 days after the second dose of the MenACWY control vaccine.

CDR3 DNA: TGTGCTAGCAGCCCTCAACTAGCGGGAGGGCCAGATGAGCAGTTCTTC. Translating it yields CASSPQLAGGPDEQFF. The chain joins TRBV7-7 to TRBJ2-1; 13 positions agree with TRBD2. The CDR3 has 16 residues. Looked up from germline, CDR1 is SSHAT and CDR2 is FNYEAQ (reference sequence).